These 10 T cell receptor beta chains were all obtained from the same sample, sequenced in a study of cytomegalovirus exposure and HLA in healthy donors listed by TCRdb under 2017. Libraries were built with the immunoSEQ multiplex PCR assay. The immuneACCESS repertoire file appears here via TCRdb, limited to in-frame rearrangements. These files lack a portion of the clones; in checked studies, under half of the deficit traces to unresolved V genes, and the cause of the others is not known. The sample table shows more than 85,000 clones, and 90% to 95% are seen once. 0.95% to 1.3% of the sample goes to the ten largest clones. Sequenced sample: PBMCs. The source is a woman in her 30s in good health and CMV-seropositive.

The chain recombines TRBV19 with TRBJ1-5; 8 nucleotides align to TRBD1. Losses at the gene ends were 9 bases for V and 3 bases for J; bases not matched to a gene: 10. This CDR3 has 15 amino acids. The germline V gene encodes CDR1 LNHDA and CDR2 SQIVND (reference sequence). The CDR3 coding sequence is TGTGCCAGCAATAGGGGACAGGCGAACAATCAGCCCCAGCATTTT. As protein: CASNRGQANNQPQHF.

This chain links TRBV28 with TRBJ2-2, with D tentatively TRBD2 (6 bases). Deletions cut 1 base from V and 4 bases from J, with 13 bases between. The germline gives CDR1 MDHEN, CDR2 SYDVKM. This CDR3 region has 16 residues. The CDR3: CASSLSQGGTTGELFF. CDR3 sequence (DNA): TGTGCCAGCAGTTTATCTCAGGGAGGAACCACCGGGGAGCTGTTTTTT. Supplemented by reference TRBV28 and TRBJ2-2, the full variable domain reads DVKVTQSSRYLVKRTGEKVFLECVQDMDHENMFWYRQDPGLGLRLIYFSYDVKMKEKGDIPEGYSVSREKKERFSLILESASTNQTSMYLCASSLSQGGTTGELFFGEGSRLTVL.

CDR3: CASSDSRGWGYEQYF. Here the CDR3 DNA reads TGTGCCAGCAGTGATTCACGGGGTTGGGGCTACGAGCAGTACTTC. This rearrangement joins TRBV27 to TRBJ2-7, with D tentatively TRBD2 (5 bases). V gave up 5 bases and J gave up 3 bases, with 17 bases separating them. CDR1 and CDR2 from the germline V gene are MNHEY and SMNVEV (reference sequence). This CDR3 has 15 residues.

This chain uses TRBV27 with TRBJ2-7, with D possibly TRBD1 on 7 matching bases. CDR1 and CDR2 (germline): MNHEY, SMNVEV (reference sequence). This CDR3 is built from 14 residues. Trimming removed 6 bases at V and 12 bases at J, with 24 bases between. The CDR3 spells CASRSQGGLQRLYF. CDR3 nucleotides: TGTGCCAGCAGATCCCAGGGGGGACTTCAACGTCTGTACTTC.

This clone showed up just a few times. The rearrangement links TRBV6-4 to TRBJ2-3; a possible D gene is TRBD2 (6 bases). V lost 0 bases, J lost 1 base, and 11 bases lay in between. Per the germline V gene, CDR1 is MRHNA and CDR2 is SNTAGT. The CDR3 totals 16 residues. The CDR3 region has the DNA TGTGCCAGCAGTGACTCCGCGGGAAGGGGCACAGATACGCAGTATTTT. Protein: CASSDSAGRGTDTQYF.

This clone has a single count. The V gene is TRBV9, the J gene TRBJ2-2, with TRBD2 matching 14 bases. Per the germline V gene, CDR1 is SGDLS and CDR2 is YYNGEE. This CDR3 is 17 amino acids long. With 4 bases clipped from V and 4 bases from J, the junction kept 6 bases outside the gene matches. In DNA form, the CDR3 reads TGTGCCAGCAGCTACGGACTAGCGGGAGGAATCACCGGGGAGCTGTTTTTT. It translates to CASSYGLAGGITGELFF.

In the case of this clone: Other nucleotide sequences from this sample produce the same CDR3. J is TRBJ2-1 and V is TRBV5-1, with 9 bases aligning to TRBD2. CDR3 length: 17 residues. V dropped 0 bases and J dropped 15; count of bases not matched to a gene: 19. The germline CDR1 and CDR2 sequences are SGHRS and YFSETQ. Here the CDR3 reads CASSLGGRVSGSPLAFF. In DNA, the CDR3 is TGCGCCAGCAGCTTGGGGGGGCGGGTTAGCGGGAGCCCTTTAGCGTTCTTC.

The chain couples TRBV6-5 to TRBJ1-5; D possibly corresponds to TRBD1 (5 bases). The V end lost 2 bases, the J end lost 4 bases, and 9 bases lay between the germline ends. CDR1 is MNHEY and CDR2 is SVGAGI in the germline V gene. This CDR3 comprises 14 residues. CDR3 amino acids: CASSYRGINQPQHF. In nucleotides, the CDR3 is TGTGCCAGCAGTTACCGGGGGATTAATCAGCCCCAGCATTTT.

The CDR3: CASSLAHSQETQYF. As DNA, the CDR3 is TGCGCCAGCAGCTTGGCACACAGCCAAGAGACCCAGTACTTC. The chain couples TRBV5-1 to TRBJ2-5, with D unresolved. Germline assignment: CDR1 SGHRS and CDR2 YFSETQ. V was pared by 0 bases and J by 1 base, with 7 bases between. This CDR3 is built from 14 residues.

Here the CDR3 reads CASRSSGNTIYF. The DNA of the CDR3 is TGTGCCAGCCGGAGTTCTGGAAACACCATATATTTT. This chain uses TRBV19 with TRBJ1-3; D gene ambiguous. Looked up from germline, CDR1 is LNHDA and CDR2 is SQIVND (reference sequence). V dropped 9 bases and J dropped 1 base, with 7 bases sitting between them. The CDR3 loop spans 12 amino acids.